Included here is one T cell receptor (beta chain) sequence, with context. Germline values: CDR1 WNHNN, CDR2 SYGVQD (reference sequence). The J segment lost 8 bases and the V segment lost 4 bases, leaving 3 bases of the junction unmatched. The length of the CDR3 is 13 residues. The sample comes from a study of blood T cell repertoires in COVID-19. About the study: The United States, Italy and Spain provided the acute and convalescent COVID-19 samples. In each case, the material was cDNA or gDNA derived from T cells, B-cell-depleted T cells, or PBMCs.

Study processing details: Quantification of nucleated cells was approximated via reference gene primer amplification. Sequenced by immunoSEQ multiplex PCR; TCRdb stores in-frame clones only, minus some. That table gives V, J and clone size, and the DNA gave D and trimming. This sample yields tens of thousands of clones, of which around 80% are seen a single time; around 10% belongs to the top ten. The gene calls are TRBV10-1 and TRBJ2-7; 12 bases fit TRBD2. The TCR was taken from a man aged 50 to 60 with acute or convalescent COVID-19. Sequencing was performed on peripheral blood. The CDR3 protein is CASSGLAGAQQYF. In DNA form, the CDR3 reads TGCGCCAGCAGTGGACTAGCGGGGGCCCAGCAGTACTTC.